Below, 27 T cell receptor beta chains from the same sample are listed, as sequenced in a study of shared clonotypes between healthy human individuals. Libraries were prepared by immunoSEQ multiplex PCR; TCRdb keeps only in-frame clonotypes and omits some of them. The sample gives some 500,000 clones, 70% to 85% of which show up once; 12% is in the top ten. Sequencing used PBMCs. The receptors were sampled from a woman in her forties in good health. Some clones in this sample may be carry-over from other donors' samples.

J is TRBJ1-1 and V is TRBV7-9; D remains unclear. V gave up 8 bases and J gave up 0 bases, with 7 bases separating them. CDR3 length equals 12 residues. Looked up from germline, CDR1 is SEHNR and CDR2 is FQNEAQ (reference sequence). The CDR3 is CASSVLNTEAFF. Here the CDR3 DNA reads TGTGCCAGCTCCGTATTGAACACTGAAGCTTTCTTT.

This clone was found a few times. The chain links TRBV6-5 to TRBJ2-7; maybe TRBD1 (5 bases). The CDR3 has 13 amino acids. Per germline, CDR1 MNHEY and CDR2 SVGAGI. V was pared by 4 bases and J by 0 bases, with 7 bases between. The CDR3 loop is CASSLTASYEQYF. CDR3 bases: TGTGCCAGCAGTTTGACAGCCTCCTACGAGCAGTACTTC.

This clone was detected only a few times. The rearrangement uses TRBV28 and TRBJ1-2; D is possibly TRBD1 (6 bases). Germline CDR1 and CDR2: MDHEN and SYDVKM. The CDR3 is 14 residues long. V was pared by 4 bases and J by 4 bases, with 13 bases between. CDR3 sequence (DNA): TGTGCCAGCAGTTGGGGACAATCGCCCTATGGCTACACCTTC. Translation: CASSWGQSPYGYTF.

This chain joins TRBV18 and TRBJ2-7; D uncertain. Germline V gene data show CDR1 as KGHSH and CDR2 as LQKENI. The CDR3 runs 14 residues. Trimming removed 2 bases at V and 3 bases at J, with 11 bases between. The CDR3 loop is CASSPSGLIYEQYF. CDR3 DNA: TGTGCCAGCTCACCATCGGGCCTAATCTACGAGCAGTACTTC. The variable domain in full, with the rest retrieved from reference TRBV18 and TRBJ2-7, is NAGVMQNPRHLVRRRGQEARLRCSPMKGHSHVYWYRQLPEEGLKFMVYLQKENIIDESGMPKERFSAEFPKEGPSILRIQQVVRGDSAAYFCASSPSGLIYEQYFGPGTRLTVT.

Notes on this clone: Other DNA sequences in this specimen translate into the identical CDR3. This chain links TRBV2 with TRBJ2-7, with D possibly being TRBD2 (5 bases). Trimming cost V 6 bases and J 2 bases, with 8 bases left between them. The CDR3 contains 12 residues. CDR1 is SNHLY, CDR2 FYNNEI, per germline. The CDR3 region has the DNA TGTGCCAGCAGCGAGCGGACCTACGAGCAGTACTTC. Translating gives CASSERTYEQYF.

The chain recombines TRBV28 with TRBJ1-5, with D possibly being TRBD1 (5 bases). Germline loops: CDR1 MDHEN, CDR2 SYDVKM. This CDR3 spans 18 amino acids. The V gene lost 3 bases and the J gene lost 5 bases, with 23 bases spanning the gap. CDR3 sequence reads: CASSFHPGSREVDQPQHF. DNA for the CDR3: TGTGCCAGCAGTTTTCATCCCGGGTCCAGGGAAGTCGATCAGCCCCAGCATTTT.

The V gene is TRBV30, the J gene TRBJ1-2; D not resolved. Germline CDR1 GTSNPN, CDR2 SVGIG (reference sequence). The CDR3 spans 11 residues. Trimming took off 3 bases at V and 5 bases at J, with 7 bases between the two ends. The CDR3 loop is CAWRQKYGYTF. The CDR3 DNA reads TGTGCCTGGAGGCAGAAATATGGCTACACCTTC.

This clone was observed a few times. V gene TRBV7-9 combines with J gene TRBJ2-7, with 11 bases lining up with TRBD2. CDR3 length: 14 amino acids. The V segment lost 6 bases and the J segment 5 bases; nucleotides outside the gene matches: 6. CDR1 and CDR2 from the germline V gene are SEHNR and FQNEAQ (reference sequence). CDR3 protein: CASRPGTSGHEQYF. The CDR3 nucleotides read TGTGCCAGCAGACCCGGGACTAGCGGCCACGAGCAGTACTTC. The whole variable domain, remainder taken from reference TRBV7-9 and TRBJ2-7, is DTGVSQNPRHKITKRGQNVTFRCDPISEHNRLYWYRQTLGQGPEFLTYFQNEAQLEKSRLLSDRFSAERPKGSFSTLEIQRTEQGDSAMYLCASRPGTSGHEQYFGPGTRLTVT.

This clone was found once. The V call is TRBV5-4, the J call TRBJ2-2; D is possibly TRBD2 (6 bases). V gave up 1 base and J gave up 7 bases, with 14 bases separating them. Per germline, CDR1 SGHNT and CDR2 YYREEE (reference sequence). The CDR3 is 15 residues long. CDR3 sequence (DNA): TGTGCCAGCAGCTTGCCGAGCGGGCGGGTCGGGGAGCTGTTTTTT. Residues: CASSLPSGRVGELFF.

Notes on this clone: An end of the junction differs from the germline gene, which may be a read error. This chain connects TRBV7-7 to TRBJ1-4, with D possibly TRBD1 on 5 matching bases. Germline CDR1 is SSHAT and CDR2 is FNYEAQ (reference sequence). The CDR3 contains 14 residues. The CDR3 DNA follows: TGTGCTAGCAGCTTATCCAGGGATGATGAAAAACTGTTTTTT. Protein product: CASSLSRDDEKLFF.

This clone showed up many times. The chain employs TRBV2 and TRBJ1-2; 8 bases match TRBD1. V was pared by 1 base and J by 4 bases, with 2 bases of the junction left unmatched. CDR1 and CDR2 (germline): SNHLY, FYNNEI. The CDR3 totals 14 residues. The CDR3 DNA sequence: TGTGCCAGCAGTGAAGACAGGGGGGCCTATGGCTACACCTTC. Protein product: CASSEDRGAYGYTF.

The V and J genes are TRBV5-6 and TRBJ1-2; D is perhaps TRBD1 (6 bases). This CDR3 is built from 13 residues. Germline V gives CDR1 SGHDT, CDR2 YYEEEE. The V gene lost 3 bases and the J gene lost 6 bases, with 12 bases spanning the gap. The CDR3 reads CASSSDRIHGYTF. CDR3 in DNA: TGTGCCAGCAGCTCGGACAGAATTCATGGCTACACCTTC.

CDR3 in amino acids: CASVGALVSEQYF. The CDR3, as DNA: TGTGCCAGCGTGGGGGCCCTCGTGAGCGAGCAGTACTTC. J is TRBJ2-7 and V is TRBV2; maybe TRBD1 (6 bases). Germline values: CDR1 SNHLY, CDR2 FYNNEI. The V end lost 8 bases, the J end lost 6 bases, and 17 bases lay between the germline ends. The CDR3 loop spans 13 amino acids. The full variable domain, in which reference TRBV2 and TRBJ2-7 provide the parts outside the CDR3, is EPEVTQTPSHQVTQMGQEVILRCVPISNHLYFYWYRQILGQKVEFLVSFYNNEISEKSEIFDDQFSVERPDGSNFTLKIRSTKLEDSAMYFCASVGALVSEQYFGPGTRLTVT.

This chain joins TRBV21-1 and TRBJ2-7; the table calls TRBD2, which could not be checked here. TRBV21-1 is a pseudogene. The CDR3 covers 14 residues. CDR3 amino acids: CASSKVTPCYEQYF. The CDR3 DNA reads TGTGCCAGCAGCAAAGTAACTCCCTGCTACGAGCAGTACTTC.

In this sample, this clone turned up a few times. At one of its ends the junction is not consistent with the germline gene, which may arise from a read error. J is TRBJ2-2 and V is TRBV27, with D perhaps given as TRBD1 or TRBD2 (5 bases each). The germline V gene encodes CDR1 MNHEY and CDR2 SMNVEV (reference sequence). The CDR3 contains 14 residues. The CDR3 DNA follows: TGTGCCAGCAGTTCCTCGACAGTCACCGGGGAGCCGTTTTTT. This codes for CASSSSTVTGEPFF.

This sequence joins TRBV5-6 and TRBJ1-2; D perhaps matches TRBD1 (6 bases). Germline V lookup: CDR1 SGHDT, CDR2 YYEEEE. Trimming took 4 bases from V and 7 from J, leaving 14 bases between them. CDR3 size: 13 residues. In DNA form, the CDR3 reads TGTGCCAGCAGCCTTCAGGGGATGGGTGGCTACACCTTC. Residues: CASSLQGMGGYTF.

As to this clone: This clone may be a read error of a much larger clone one base away. The V call is TRBV30, the J call TRBJ1-4; D unresolved. Germline V gives CDR1 GTSNPN, CDR2 SVGIG (reference sequence). The CDR3 has 15 residues. Here the CDR3 DNA reads TGTGCCTTGAGTGTACTGGGCGGGACTAATGAAAAACTGTTTTTT. Protein: CALSVLGGTNEKLFF.

The CDR3 DNA reads TGTGCCAGCGGGATTCGGGACAGGCCAACCGGGGAGCTGTTTTTT. It specifies CASGIRDRPTGELFF. The chain carries TRBV27 and TRBJ2-2; 8 nucleotides align to TRBD1. J lost 5 bases, V lost 8 bases, and 10 bases had no gene match. This CDR3 spans 15 amino acids. Germline CDR1 MNHEY, CDR2 SMNVEV (reference sequence).

In its sample, this clone was seen a few times. The gene calls are TRBV6-1 and TRBJ2-1; 9 bases line up with TRBD2. The CDR3 extends over 16 amino acids. The V segment lost 4 bases and the J segment 0 bases; nucleotides outside the gene matches: 4. Per germline, CDR1 MNHNS and CDR2 SASEGT. The CDR3 spells CASSGTSGRSYNEQFF. CDR3 bases: TGTGCCAGCAGTGGAACTAGCGGGCGCTCCTACAATGAGCAGTTCTTC.

The gene calls are TRBV7-9 and TRBJ1-2; D possibly corresponds to TRBD1 (5 bases). The CDR3 extends over 14 amino acids. Germline assignment: CDR1 SEHNR and CDR2 FQNEAQ (reference sequence). Trimming shortened V by 0 bases and J by 6 bases, and 11 bases separated the two germline ends. CDR3: CASSLAGASHGYTF. For the CDR3, the DNA is TGTGCCAGCAGCTTAGCAGGGGCCAGTCATGGCTACACCTTC.

The rearrangement links TRBV29-1 to TRBJ1-2; D not certain. V lost 0 bases to trimming and J lost 3 bases, with 11 bases between them. The CDR3 is 14 amino acids. Germline loops: CDR1 SQVTM, CDR2 ANQGSEA. CDR3 nucleotides: TGCAGCGTTGAAGATCCCGGAGGCGACTATGGCTACACCTTC. Translating it yields CSVEDPGGDYGYTF.

On this clone: This may arise from a read error, as a much more abundant clone is one base away. V gene TRBV30 combines with J gene TRBJ1-1; D unresolved. Germline CDR1 reads GTSNPN; CDR2 reads SVGIG (reference sequence). The V gene lost 3 bases and the J gene lost 4 bases, with 24 bases spanning the gap. CDR3 size: 17 residues. This chain's CDR3 is CAWSASLTTTLGTEAFF. The CDR3 nucleotides read TGTGCCTGGAGCGCCAGTCTTACCACAACCTTGGGCACTGAAGCTTTCTTT.

The chain carries TRBV29-1 and TRBJ2-5; D unclear. The CDR3 is made up of 12 amino acids. Trimming pared 6 bases from V and 4 bases from J, leaving 12 bases between. The germline CDR1 and CDR2 sequences are SQVTM and ANQGSEA. This CDR3 reads CSVRHPGETQYF. The CDR3 bases are TGCAGCGTCCGGCACCCAGGAGAGACCCAGTACTTC.

V and J are TRBV7-3 and TRBJ2-1; D not certain. The V and J ends lost 2 bases and 10 bases respectively, with 9 bases between them. The germline V gene has CDR1 SGHTA and CDR2 FQGTGA. CDR3 length: 12 residues. The CDR3 DNA is TGTGCCAGCAGCTTACAGCTCGGGGAGCAGTTCTTC. This codes for CASSLQLGEQFF.

The chain employs TRBV4-1 and TRBJ2-5; 10 nucleotides align to TRBD1. The J call is uncertain, as TRBJ2-7 better fits the DNA end. The CDR3 consists of 19 residues. Germline CDR1 is MGHRA and CDR2 is YSYEKL. CDR3 DNA: TGCGCCAGCAGCCGCGCAAGAAGGGGACAGGGGTCGGGACGGCACGAGCAGTACTTC. This gives the protein CASSRARRGQGSGRHEQYF.

The gene calls are TRBV6-4 and TRBJ1-4, with TRBD1 matching 9 bases. CDR3 length: 15 residues. Germline V lookup: CDR1 MRHNA, CDR2 SNTAGT. With 0 bases clipped from V and 8 bases from J, the junction kept 4 bases outside the gene matches. CDR3 DNA sequence: TGTGCCAGCAGTGACTCGACAGGGGGGGTGGAAAAACTGTTTTTT. Translated: CASSDSTGGVEKLFF.

This clone was found a few times. The CDR3 DNA is TGTGCCAGCTCACCCAACCCGACTAGCCCCGAAACCCAGTACTTC. Encoded protein: CASSPNPTSPETQYF. This rearrangement joins TRBV18 to TRBJ2-5; TRBD2 matches 7 bases. Germline loops: CDR1 KGHSH, CDR2 LQKENI. This CDR3 is built from 15 residues. The V and J ends lost 3 bases and 8 bases, in that order; junction bases with no gene match: 12.